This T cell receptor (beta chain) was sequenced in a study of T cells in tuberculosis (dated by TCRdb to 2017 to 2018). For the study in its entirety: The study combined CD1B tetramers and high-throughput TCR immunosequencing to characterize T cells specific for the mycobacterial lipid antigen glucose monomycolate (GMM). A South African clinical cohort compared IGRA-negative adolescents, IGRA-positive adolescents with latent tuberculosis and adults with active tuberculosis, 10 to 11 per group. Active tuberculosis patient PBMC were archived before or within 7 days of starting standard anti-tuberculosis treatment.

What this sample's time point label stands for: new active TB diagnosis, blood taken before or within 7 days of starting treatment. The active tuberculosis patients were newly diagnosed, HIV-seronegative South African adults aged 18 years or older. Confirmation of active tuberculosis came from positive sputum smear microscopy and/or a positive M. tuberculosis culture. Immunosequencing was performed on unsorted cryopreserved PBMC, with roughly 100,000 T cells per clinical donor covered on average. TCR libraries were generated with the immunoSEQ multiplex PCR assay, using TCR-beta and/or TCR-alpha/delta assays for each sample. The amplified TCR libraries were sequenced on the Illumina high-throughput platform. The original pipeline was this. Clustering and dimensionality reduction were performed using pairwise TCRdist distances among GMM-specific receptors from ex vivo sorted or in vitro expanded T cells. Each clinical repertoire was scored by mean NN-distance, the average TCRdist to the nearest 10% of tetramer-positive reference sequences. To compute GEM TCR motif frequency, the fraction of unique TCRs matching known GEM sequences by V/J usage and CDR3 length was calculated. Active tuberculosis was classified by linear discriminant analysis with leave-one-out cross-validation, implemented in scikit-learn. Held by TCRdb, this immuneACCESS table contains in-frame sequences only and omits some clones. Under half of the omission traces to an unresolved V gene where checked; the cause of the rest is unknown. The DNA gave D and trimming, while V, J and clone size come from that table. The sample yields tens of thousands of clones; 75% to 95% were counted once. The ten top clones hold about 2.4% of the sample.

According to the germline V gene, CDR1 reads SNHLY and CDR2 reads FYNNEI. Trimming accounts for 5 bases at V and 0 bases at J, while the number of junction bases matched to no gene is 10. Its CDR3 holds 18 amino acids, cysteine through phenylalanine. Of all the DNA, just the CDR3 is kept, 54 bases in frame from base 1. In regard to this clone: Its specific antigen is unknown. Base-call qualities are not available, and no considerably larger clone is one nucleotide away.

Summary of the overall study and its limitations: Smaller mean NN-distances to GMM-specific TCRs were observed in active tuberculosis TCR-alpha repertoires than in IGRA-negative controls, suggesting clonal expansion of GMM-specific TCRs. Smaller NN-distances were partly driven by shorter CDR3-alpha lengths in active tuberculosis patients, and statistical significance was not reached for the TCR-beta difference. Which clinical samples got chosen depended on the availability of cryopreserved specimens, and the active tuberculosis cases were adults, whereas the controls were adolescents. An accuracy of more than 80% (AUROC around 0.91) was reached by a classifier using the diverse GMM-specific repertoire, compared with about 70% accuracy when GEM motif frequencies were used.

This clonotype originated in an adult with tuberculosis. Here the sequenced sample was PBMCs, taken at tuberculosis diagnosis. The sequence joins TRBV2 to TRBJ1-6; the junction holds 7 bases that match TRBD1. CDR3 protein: CASSLTGDSSSYNSPLHF. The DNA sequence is TGTGCCAGCAGTTTAACAGGGGACTCTAGCTCCTATAATTCACCCCTCCACTTT.